One and the same sample provided the 15 T cell receptor beta chains below, sequenced in a study of T cell responses to AZD1222 COVID-19 vaccine. The method was immunoSEQ multiplex PCR; TCRdb's version includes in-frame clones alone and lacks a portion of them. The data contain about 110,000 clones, more than 75% of them singletons. The sequencing used peripheral blood, collected on day 0 of AZD1222 vaccination. The source of these receptors is an adult in good health.

The J gene is TRBJ2-7, the V gene TRBV6-2 or TRBV6-3; D is possibly TRBD1 (6 bases). The CDR3 covers 12 residues. The V gene lost 5 bases and the J gene lost 6 bases, with 11 bases spanning the gap. Germline CDR1 MNHEY, CDR2 SVGEGT. CDR3 sequence: CASSNGQFEQYF. CDR3 coding DNA: TGTGCCAGCAGTAACGGACAGTTCGAGCAGTACTTC.

This chain connects TRBV4-1 to TRBJ1-2, with D possibly being TRBD1 (6 bases). The V and J ends lost 0 bases and 3 bases respectively, with 11 bases between them. This CDR3 comprises 15 residues. Germline CDR1 is MGHRA and CDR2 is YSYEKL. This CDR3 is CASSQEVQGHYGYTF. The CDR3 nucleotides are TGCGCCAGCAGCCAAGAAGTTCAGGGGCACTATGGCTACACCTTC.

The gene calls are TRBV10-3 and TRBJ2-1; possibly TRBD1 for D (5 bases). The germline CDR1 and CDR2 sequences are ENHRY and SYGVKD. The CDR3 runs 13 residues. V dropped 2 bases and J dropped 10 bases, with 12 bases sitting between them. The CDR3: CAISETAQGEQFF. For the CDR3, the DNA is TGTGCCATCAGTGAGACGGCCCAGGGCGAGCAGTTCTTC.

The V gene is TRBV5-1, the J gene TRBJ2-2, with D tentatively TRBD2 (6 bases). The germline V gene has CDR1 SGHRS and CDR2 YFSETQ. The germline V and J ends were trimmed by 2 bases and 0 bases, with 14 bases remaining between them. This CDR3 contains 17 residues. The CDR3 here is CASSFTSGVANTGELFF. The CDR3 nucleotides are TGCGCCAGCAGCTTCACCTCGGGGGTTGCGAACACCGGGGAGCTGTTTTTT. Based on the CDR3 plus reference TRBV5-1 and TRBJ2-2, the full variable domain is KAGVTQTPRYLIKTRGQQVTLSCSPISGHRSVSWYQQTPGQGLQFLFEYFSETQRNKGNFPGRFSGRQFSNSRSEMNVSTLELGDSALYLCASSFTSGVANTGELFFGEGSRLTVL.

V usage is TRBV11-2 and J usage is TRBJ1-5; D call uncertain. CDR1 is SGHAT, CDR2 FQNNGV, per germline. The V and J ends lost 5 bases and 3 bases respectively, with 8 bases between them. The CDR3 spans 13 residues. In DNA, the CDR3 is TGTGCCAGCAGCCCAGGTCCCAATCAGCCCCAGCATTTT. It codes for CASSPGPNQPQHF.

This sequence joins TRBV2 and TRBJ2-7; no clear D gene. Germline V gene lookup returns CDR1 SNHLY and CDR2 FYNNEI. Trimming shortened V by 7 bases and J by 6 bases, and 19 bases separated the two germline ends. The CDR3 totals 14 residues. The CDR3 loop reads CASTIGSLPREQYF. Written as DNA, the CDR3 is TGTGCCAGCACAATAGGGTCCTTACCGCGCGAGCAGTACTTC.

The J gene is TRBJ2-2, the V gene TRBV10-1; the match to TRBD2 covers 9 bases. CDR1 is WNHNN, CDR2 SYGVQD, per germline (reference sequence). The CDR3 spans 13 residues. V was pared by 7 bases and J by 9 bases, with 6 bases of the junction left unmatched. The CDR3 DNA is TGCGCCAGCACAGCGGGGGGCCCGAGGGAGCTGTTTTTT. As protein: CASTAGGPRELFF.

This chain uses TRBV4-3 with TRBJ2-4; D ambiguous. This CDR3 is 16 amino acids long. Germline V CDR1 and CDR2: LGHNA, YSLEER. Between the trimmed V and J ends, which lost 1 base and 0 bases, there was a span of 10 bases. This chain's CDR3 is CASSQAFLGAKNIQYF. CDR3 DNA sequence: TGCGCCAGCAGCCAAGCCTTCCTGGGAGCCAAAAACATTCAGTACTTC.

DNA of the CDR3: TGTGCCAGCAGTTTATCCAGGGATCAGCCCCAGCATTTT. Its protein is CASSLSRDQPQHF. The chain couples TRBV27 to TRBJ1-5, with D possibly matching TRBD1 (5 bases). Germline V CDR1 and CDR2: MNHEY, SMNVEV (reference sequence). This CDR3 has 13 amino acids. The V end lost 0 bases, the J end lost 5 bases, and 5 bases lay between the germline ends.

The chain joins TRBV5-1 to TRBJ1-5; D is perhaps TRBD1 (5 bases). Per germline, CDR1 SGHRS and CDR2 YFSETQ. CDR3 length: 15 residues. The V end lost 4 bases, the J end lost 4 bases, and 15 bases lay between the germline ends. CDR3: CASSLGAGGNQPQHF. CDR3 in DNA: TGCGCCAGCAGCCTAGGGGCGGGGGGGAATCAGCCCCAGCATTTT.

The chain carries TRBV5-1 and TRBJ2-3; TRBD2 aligns across 8 bases. This CDR3 is built from 17 residues. Germline-derived CDR1 and CDR2 are SGHRS and YFSETQ. With 2 bases clipped from V and 5 bases from J, the junction kept 13 bases outside the gene matches. This CDR3 is CASSFPGAAGEGDTQYF. In DNA form, the CDR3 reads TGCGCCAGCAGCTTCCCGGGCGCAGCGGGAGAGGGAGATACGCAGTATTTT.

V usage is TRBV24-1 and J usage is TRBJ2-1; tentative D call: TRBD1 (6 bases). This CDR3 comprises 16 residues. V was trimmed by 1 base and J by 2 bases, leaving 11 bases between them. Germline CDR1 KGHDR, CDR2 SFDVKD. In DNA, the CDR3 is TGTGCCACCAGTGATTTTAGGGACATGGCCTACAATGAGCAGTTCTTC. This codes for CATSDFRDMAYNEQFF.

The chain couples TRBV7-2 to TRBJ2-2; 11 bases agree with TRBD2. The CDR3 contains 16 residues. V dropped 5 bases and J dropped 6; count of bases not matched to a gene: 8. Germline V gene lookup returns CDR1 SGHTA and CDR2 FQGNSA. CDR3 nucleotide sequence: TGTGCCAGCAGCCATCTGGGACTAGCGGCCCCCGGGGAGCTGTTTTTT. Protein product: CASSHLGLAAPGELFF. Full variable domain (rest looked up from reference TRBV7-2 and TRBJ2-2): GAGVSQSPSNKVTEKGKDVELRCDPISGHTALYWYRQSLGQGLEFLIYFQGNSAPDKSGLPSDRFSAERTGGSVSTLTIQRTQQEDSAVYLCASSHLGLAAPGELFFGEGSRLTVL.

The chain uses TRBV28 and TRBJ1-1, with TRBD1 matching 10 bases. Losses at the gene ends were 7 bases for V and 3 bases for J; bases not matched to a gene: 8. The germline CDR1 and CDR2 sequences are MDHEN and SYDVKM. This CDR3 is 15 amino acids long. CDR3 sequence: CASTQHGQGDTEAFF. The CDR3 nucleotides read TGTGCCAGCACACAACATGGACAGGGGGACACTGAAGCTTTCTTT.

The rearrangement links TRBV2 to TRBJ2-2, with 7 bases lining up with TRBD1. The CDR3 totals 14 residues. V lost 6 bases, J lost 3 bases, and 4 bases stayed unmatched. CDR1 and CDR2 from the germline V gene are SNHLY and FYNNEI. CDR3 loop: CASRRQGHTGELFF. DNA for the CDR3: TGTGCCAGCAGACGACAGGGACACACCGGGGAGCTGTTTTTT.